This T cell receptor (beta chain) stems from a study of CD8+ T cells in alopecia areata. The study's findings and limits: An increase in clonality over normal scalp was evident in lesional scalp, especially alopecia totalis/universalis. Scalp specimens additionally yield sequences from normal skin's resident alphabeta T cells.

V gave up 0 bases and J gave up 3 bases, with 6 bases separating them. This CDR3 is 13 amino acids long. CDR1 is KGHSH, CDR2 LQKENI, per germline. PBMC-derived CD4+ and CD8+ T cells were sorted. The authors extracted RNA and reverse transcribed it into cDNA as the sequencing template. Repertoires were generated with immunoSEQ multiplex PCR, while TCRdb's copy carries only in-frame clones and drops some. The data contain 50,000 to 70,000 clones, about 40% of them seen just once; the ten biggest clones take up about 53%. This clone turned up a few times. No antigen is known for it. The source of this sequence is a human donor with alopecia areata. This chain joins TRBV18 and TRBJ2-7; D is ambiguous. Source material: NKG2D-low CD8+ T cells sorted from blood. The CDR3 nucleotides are TGTGCCAGCTCACCACCGGTGGGCTACGAGCAGTACTTC. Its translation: CASSPPVGYEQYF.